The entry that follows covers one T cell receptor beta chain sequence. Its antigen is still unknown. The data were produced by immunoSEQ multiplex PCR, yet TCRdb's version contains in-frame clones alone and is incomplete. Counted here are around 400,000 clones, 80% to 95% occurring once; the ten biggest clones make up more than 9%. The treatment is: roughly 18 received Ad26.COV2.S at low or high dose, single or two shots; 5 received placebo; per-sample allocation not given. Specimens were obtained on day 63 following the first vaccine or placebo injection. This sample stems from a study of Ad26.COV2.S vaccination and SARS-CoV-2 variants. The study, taken as a whole, reports: It was vaccine recipients, not placebo recipients, who had the higher spike-specific TCR breadth.

Sequenced material: peripheral blood, taken in a trial of Ad26.COV2.S vaccine versus placebo. The receptor's source is a person aged 18-60 years who received the Ad26.COV2.S COVID-19 vaccine or a placebo.

The CDR3 loop is CASSLDRAGNTIYF. CDR3 sequence (DNA): TGCGCCAGCAGCTTGGACAGGGCTGGAAACACCATATATTTT. The chain is built from TRBV5-1 and TRBJ1-3; D may be TRBD1 (6 bases). The CDR3 consists of 14 residues. CDR1 is SGHRS and CDR2 is YFSETQ in the germline V gene. V lost 0 bases and J 2 bases, leaving 6 bases between the germline ends.